A single sample is the source of the 3 T cell receptor beta chains below, sequenced in a study of T cells in Graves' hyperthyroidism and ophthalmopathy. The source material, RNA transcripts, was used to amplify TCR beta CDR3 regions. The TCR CDR3 was amplified in a first-round RT-PCR using the HTBI primer set. MiXCR, run by TCRdb on the multiplex PCR reads, gives a single entry per CDR3 protein. Altogether hundreds of thousands of distinct CDR3 sequences are present, about 20% being singletons, with the ten largest covering roughly 47%. The specimen was blood. The receptors originated from a man between 35 and 55 years old with Graves' ophthalmopathy.

This clonotype occurred a few times. The chain uses TRBV2 and TRBJ2-7; D is perhaps TRBD1 (6 bases). V gave up 10 bases and J gave up 3 bases, with 10 bases separating them. Germline V lookup: CDR1 SNHLY, CDR2 FYNNEI. The CDR3 is made up of 11 amino acids. The CDR3 spells CAITGNYEQYF. The CDR3 DNA is TGTGCCATCACAGGGAACTACGAGCAGTACTTC.

This clonotype was picked up many times. The chain couples TRBV11-3 to TRBJ2-5; 16 positions agree with TRBD2. The length of the CDR3 is 16 residues. V was pared by 5 bases and J by 4 bases, with 4 bases of the junction left unmatched. Germline V gene data show CDR1 as SGHNT and CDR2 as YENEEA. CDR3 coding DNA: TGTGCCAGCAGCACTGGGACTAGCGGGAGGGGAGAGACCCAGTACTTC. Its protein product is CASSTGTSGRGETQYF. The full variable domain, rest sourced from reference TRBV11-3 and TRBJ2-5, is EAGVVQSPRYKIIEKKQPVAFWCNPISGHNTLYWYLQNLGQGPELLIRYENEEAVDDSQLPKDRFSAERLKGVDSTLKIQPAELGDSAVYLCASSTGTSGRGETQYFGPGTRLLVL.

This clonotype was seen only a few times. The chain links TRBV29-1 to TRBJ2-1, with TRBD2 as a possible D gene (6 bases). CDR1 and CDR2 from the germline V gene are SQVTM and ANQGSEA. CDR3 length equals 12 residues. V was pared by 8 bases and J by 9 bases, with 17 bases between. The CDR3: CSHLLGRGEQFF. Written as DNA, the CDR3 is TGCAGCCACCTCTTAGGGCGGGGTGAGCAGTTCTTC.